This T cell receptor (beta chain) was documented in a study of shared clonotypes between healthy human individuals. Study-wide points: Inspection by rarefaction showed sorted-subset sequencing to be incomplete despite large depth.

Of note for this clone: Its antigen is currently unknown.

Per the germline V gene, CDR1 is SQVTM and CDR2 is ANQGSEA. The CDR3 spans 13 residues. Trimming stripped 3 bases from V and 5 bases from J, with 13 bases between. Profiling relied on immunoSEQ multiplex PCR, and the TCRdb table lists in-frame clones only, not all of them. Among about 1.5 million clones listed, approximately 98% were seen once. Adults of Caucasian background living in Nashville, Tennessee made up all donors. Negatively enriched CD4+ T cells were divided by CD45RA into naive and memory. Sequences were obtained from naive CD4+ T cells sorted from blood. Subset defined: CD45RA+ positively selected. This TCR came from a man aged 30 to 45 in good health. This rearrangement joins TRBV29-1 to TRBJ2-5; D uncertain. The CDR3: CSVDRNNGETQYF. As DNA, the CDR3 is TGCAGCGTTGATAGGAACAACGGGGAGACCCAGTACTTC.